The 21 T cell receptor beta chains below were found in one sample sequenced in a study of PD-1 blockade in classical Hodgkin lymphoma (dated by TCRdb to the early 2020s). According to the study, the label for this sample's time point signals: cycle 1 day 1 (C1D1), immediately before nivolumab initiation. Relapse after autologous stem cell transplantation had occurred in all trial patients, and cohorts A, B and C were distinguished by prior brentuximab vedotin exposure. Receptor amplification or capture employed the immunoSEQ multiplex PCR assay. The table was pulled from immuneACCESS by TCRdb, which kept in-frame rearrangements only. Such tables lose some clones; where checked, under half of the loss comes from unresolved V genes, and the rest has no known cause. The sample includes 38,000 or so clones, with over 70% observed a single time. Approximately 9.1% of the sample rests with the top ten.

Sequenced material: peripheral blood mononuclear cells (PBMCs), taken at baseline. The receptor source for this set is a human donor with classical Hodgkin lymphoma.

CDR3 residues: CAWSVIGDWGGELFF. For the CDR3, the DNA is TGTGCCTGGAGTGTAATTGGTGATTGGGGCGGGGAGCTGTTTTTT. V and J are TRBV30 and TRBJ2-2; D gene ambiguous. This CDR3 is built from 15 residues. V lost 0 bases to trimming and J lost 7 bases, with 15 bases between them. The germline gives CDR1 GTSNPN, CDR2 SVGIG (reference sequence). Full variable domain (rest looked up from reference TRBV30 and TRBJ2-2): SQTIHQWPATLVQPVGSPLSLECTVEGTSNPNLYWYRQAAGRGLQLLFYSVGIGQISSEVPQNLSASRPQDRQFILSSKKLLLSDSGFYLCAWSVIGDWGGELFFGEGSRLTVL.

The chain recombines TRBV10-3 with TRBJ2-5; 7 nucleotides align to TRBD1. CDR3 length equals 15 residues. With V trimmed by 3 bases and J by 2 bases, 6 bases remained unmatched. CDR1 is ENHRY, CDR2 SYGVKD, per germline. CDR3 residues: CAISDSGTEQETQYF. CDR3 in DNA: TGTGCCATCAGTGACTCCGGGACAGAGCAAGAGACCCAGTACTTC.

This chain uses TRBV27 with TRBJ1-2, with 7 bases that match TRBD1. The CDR3 is 13 amino acids. V shed 4 bases and J 8 bases; nucleotides not matched to a gene: 7. Germline CDR1 reads MNHEY; CDR2 reads SMNVEV (reference sequence). The CDR3 loop is CASSSTGLGGYTF. Written as DNA, the CDR3 is TGTGCCAGCAGTTCGACAGGGTTAGGGGGCTACACCTTC.

This chain uses TRBV9 with TRBJ2-7; weak D call: TRBD1 (5 bases). This CDR3 is built from 16 residues. The germline V gene has CDR1 SGDLS and CDR2 YYNGEE. Trimming stripped 2 bases from V and 0 bases from J, with 15 bases between. CDR3 in DNA: TGTGCCAGCAGCGTTGGACGGCTGGGGCGCTCCTACGAGCAGTACTTC. Encoded protein: CASSVGRLGRSYEQYF.

The chain has TRBV7-6 and TRBJ2-3; 11 bases are a match to TRBD2. This CDR3 contains 16 residues. J was trimmed by 3 bases and V by 1 base; bases with no gene match: 3. CDR1 is SGHVS and CDR2 is FNYEAQ in the germline V gene. The CDR3 DNA reads as TGTGCCAGCAGCTTAGAGGCTAGCGGGAGGACAGATACGCAGTATTTT. This codes for CASSLEASGRTDTQYF.

J is TRBJ2-7 and V is TRBV5-4, with D possibly called TRBD1 or TRBD2 (5 bases each). The ends were cut back, 3 bases at V and 0 bases at J, with 13 bases in the middle. Germline V gene sequence: CDR1 SGHNT, CDR2 YYREEE (reference sequence). The CDR3 extends over 15 amino acids. The CDR3 DNA is TGTGCCAGCAGCTGGGGTGCCGGGACCTCCTACGAGCAGTACTTC. This gives the protein CASSWGAGTSYEQYF.

This clone came up once. The chain links TRBV5-1 to TRBJ2-3; 10 bases are shared with TRBD1. V trimming: 4 bases; J trimming: 5 bases; junction bases outside the gene matches: 4. This CDR3 is 14 amino acids long. The germline gives CDR1 SGHRS, CDR2 YFSETQ. The CDR3 sequence: CASSPGQGRDTQYF. DNA of the CDR3: TGCGCCAGCAGCCCGGGACAGGGGCGAGATACGCAGTATTTT.

This clone has just a few counts. The CDR3 is CASSLWRQGMVGELFF. The CDR3 nucleotides are TGTGCCAGCAGCTTATGGAGACAGGGGATGGTCGGGGAGCTGTTTTTT. The V gene is TRBV7-2, the J gene TRBJ2-2; 8 bases fit TRBD1. The germline V gene encodes CDR1 SGHTA and CDR2 FQGNSA. The length of the CDR3 is 16 residues. J lost 7 bases, V lost 2 bases, and 9 bases had no gene match.

V gene TRBV5-5 combines with J gene TRBJ2-7, with D perhaps matching TRBD1 or TRBD2 (5 bases each). Looked up from germline, CDR1 is SGHKS and CDR2 is YYEKEE (reference sequence). The CDR3 is 14 amino acids. Trimming left V 2 bases short and J 7 bases short, with 16 bases between. The CDR3, as DNA: TGTGCCAGCAGCTTCGGGGACCCTACGAAAGAGCAGTACTTC. Translated, it gives CASSFGDPTKEQYF.

The chain recombines TRBV5-1 with TRBJ2-3, with a tentative D call TRBD2 (6 bases). This CDR3 is built from 14 residues. The germline V gene encodes CDR1 SGHRS and CDR2 YFSETQ. V lost 4 bases and J 2 bases, leaving 11 bases between the germline ends. The CDR3 region is CASSGGVVTDTQYF. For the CDR3, the DNA is TGCGCCAGCAGCGGAGGGGTTGTCACAGATACGCAGTATTTT.

The CDR3 sequence is CASSYNPTSGSSYEQYF. Written as DNA, the CDR3 is TGCGCCAGCAGCTATAACCCGACTAGCGGGAGCTCCTACGAGCAGTACTTC. J is TRBJ2-7 and V is TRBV5-1; 12 bases line up with TRBD2. V shed 3 bases and J 0 bases; nucleotides not matched to a gene: 7. The CDR3 runs to 17 residues. Germline CDR1 is SGHRS and CDR2 is YFSETQ.

V and J are TRBV2 and TRBJ1-2, with 9 bases lining up with TRBD1. CDR1 and CDR2 (germline): SNHLY, FYNNEI. CDR3 size: 14 residues. Trimming cost V 6 bases and J 7 bases; bases outside gene matches: 9. The CDR3 spells CASSAGTGMSGYTF. CDR3 coding DNA: TGTGCCAGCAGCGCCGGGACAGGGATGAGTGGCTACACCTTC. Together with reference TRBV2 and TRBJ1-2, the CDR3 gives the full variable domain: EPEVTQTPSHQVTQMGQEVILRCVPISNHLYFYWYRQILGQKVEFLVSFYNNEISEKSEIFDDQFSVERPDGSNFTLKIRSTKLEDSAMYFCASSAGTGMSGYTFGSGTRLTVV.

DNA for the CDR3: TGCGCCAGCAGCTTGGGAGGGTTCAATGAGCAGTTCTTC. Protein product: CASSLGGFNEQFF. The V gene is TRBV5-1, the J gene TRBJ2-1, with D possibly TRBD2 on 5 matching bases. The CDR3 runs to 13 residues. V gave up 0 bases and J gave up 6 bases, with 7 bases separating them. The germline V gene has CDR1 SGHRS and CDR2 YFSETQ. Complete variable domain (other parts from reference TRBV5-1 and TRBJ2-1): KAGVTQTPRYLIKTRGQQVTLSCSPISGHRSVSWYQQTPGQGLQFLFEYFSETQRNKGNFPGRFSGRQFSNSRSEMNVSTLELGDSALYLCASSLGGFNEQFFGPGTRLTVL.

The count of this clone is one. V usage is TRBV9 and J usage is TRBJ2-1, with 12 nucleotides matching TRBD2. V lost 6 bases, J lost 7 bases, and 8 bases stayed unmatched. The CDR3 has 15 residues. CDR1 SGDLS and CDR2 YYNGEE come from the germline V gene. The CDR3 nucleotides read TGTGCCAGCACCCTAGCGGGGGGGCCCCCGAATGAGCAGTTCTTC. Protein: CASTLAGGPPNEQFF. The variable domain in full, completed from reference TRBV9 and TRBJ2-1, reads DSGVTQTPKHLITATGQRVTLRCSPRSGDLSVYWYQQSLDQGLQFLIQYYNGEERAKGNILERFSAQQFPDLHSELNLSSLELGDSALYFCASTLAGGPPNEQFFGPGTRLTVL.

This clone was seen a single time. CDR3: CASSLGSGKGNTIYF. The CDR3 region has the DNA TGTGCCAGCAGTTTAGGGTCAGGGAAAGGAAACACCATATATTTT. V gene TRBV28 combines with J gene TRBJ1-3; possibly TRBD1 for D (5 bases). The germline V gene encodes CDR1 MDHEN and CDR2 SYDVKM. The CDR3 has 15 amino acids. The V gene lost 2 bases and the J gene lost 4 bases, with 12 bases spanning the gap.

V gene TRBV7-2 combines with J gene TRBJ2-2; TRBD2 agrees at 7 bases. V gave up 6 bases and J gave up 6 bases; unmatched junction bases: 16. Germline V lookup: CDR1 SGHTA, CDR2 FQGNSA. The CDR3 covers 17 residues. The CDR3 loop is CASSWTSPSTRAGELFF. For the CDR3, the DNA is TGTGCCAGCAGTTGGACTAGTCCTTCTACTCGGGCCGGGGAGCTGTTTTTT.

The chain has TRBV18 and TRBJ1-1; D gene uncertain. Germline CDR1 KGHSH, CDR2 LQKENI. Trimming shortened V by 6 bases and J by 0 bases, and 11 bases separated the two germline ends. The CDR3 is 14 amino acids. The CDR3: CASSGRSVNTEAFF. The CDR3, as DNA: TGTGCCAGCTCTGGACGGAGCGTGAACACTGAAGCTTTCTTT.

The chain is built from TRBV18 and TRBJ1-1, with 9 bases that match TRBD1. CDR1 and CDR2 (germline): KGHSH, LQKENI. The CDR3 totals 17 residues. The J segment lost 1 base and the V segment lost 6 bases, leaving 12 bases of the junction unmatched. The CDR3 is CASSQITGGGGNTEAFF. CDR3 sequence (DNA): TGTGCCAGCTCGCAAATAACAGGGGGCGGAGGGAACACTGAAGCTTTCTTT.

This clone was picked up one time. The chain is built from TRBV5-4 and TRBJ2-5; no clear D. Germline CDR1 is SGHNT and CDR2 is YYREEE (reference sequence). This CDR3 is 15 amino acids long. Trimming cost V 0 bases and J 5 bases, with 14 bases left between them. CDR3: CASSLVLGTPETQYF. DNA for the CDR3: TGTGCCAGCAGCTTGGTTTTGGGAACGCCGGAGACCCAGTACTTC.

The DNA of the CDR3 is TGTGCCACCAGCAGTGACCGGGCCCGGGTGAGGGCCTACAATGAGCAGTTCTTC. Translating gives CATSSDRARVRAYNEQFF. The rearrangement uses TRBV15 and TRBJ2-1, with D possibly TRBD2 on 5 matching bases. The CDR3 totals 18 residues. Trimming left V 3 bases short and J 2 bases short, with 20 bases between. Germline CDR1 LNHNV, CDR2 YYDKDF (reference sequence).

The V and J genes are TRBV7-2 and TRBJ2-7, with D possibly matching TRBD2 (6 bases). V was cut by 5 bases and J by 6 bases, with 11 bases left in between. The CDR3 length is 12 residues. Germline values: CDR1 SGHTA, CDR2 FQGNSA. The CDR3 is CASSPTGVEQYF. CDR3 nucleotide sequence: TGTGCCAGCAGCCCCACGGGGGTCGAGCAGTACTTC.